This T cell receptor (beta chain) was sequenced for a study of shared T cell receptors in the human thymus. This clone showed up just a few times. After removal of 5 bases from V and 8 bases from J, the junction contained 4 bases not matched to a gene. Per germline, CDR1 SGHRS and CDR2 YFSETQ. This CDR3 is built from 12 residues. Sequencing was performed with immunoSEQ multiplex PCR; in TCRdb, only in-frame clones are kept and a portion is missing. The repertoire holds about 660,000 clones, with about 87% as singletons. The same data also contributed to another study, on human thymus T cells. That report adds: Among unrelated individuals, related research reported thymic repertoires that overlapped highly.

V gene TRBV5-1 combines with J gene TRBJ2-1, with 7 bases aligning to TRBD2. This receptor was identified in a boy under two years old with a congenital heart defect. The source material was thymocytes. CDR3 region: CASRPTSDEQFF. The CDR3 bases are TGCGCCAGCAGACCTACTAGCGATGAGCAGTTCTTC. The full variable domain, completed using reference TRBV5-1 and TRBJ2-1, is KAGVTQTPRYLIKTRGQQVTLSCSPISGHRSVSWYQQTPGQGLQFLFEYFSETQRNKGNFPGRFSGRQFSNSRSEMNVSTLELGDSALYLCASRPTSDEQFFGPGTRLTVL.